A single sample gave rise to the 23 T cell receptor beta chains below, sequenced in a study of T cells in Graves' hyperthyroidism and ophthalmopathy. Researchers amplified the TCR beta CDR3 regions from RNA transcripts. A set of HTBI primers served as the primers for a first-round RT-PCR of the TCR CDR3. TCRdb recomputed calls from the multiplex PCR reads with MiXCR, one row per CDR3 protein. The sample contains approximately 260,000 distinct CDR3 sequences, roughly 15% of which appear only once. The sample taken for sequencing was blood. All receptors come from a woman aged 45-59 years with Graves' hyperthyroidism that later progressed to Graves' ophthalmopathy.

This clonotype has at least ten counts. CDR3 bases: TGTGCCAGCACGGGTGGCCACGAGCAGTACTTC. Protein: CASTGGHEQYF. The V gene is TRBV6-1, the J gene TRBJ2-7; D remains ambiguous. Per germline, CDR1 MNHNS and CDR2 SASEGT. The CDR3 length is 11 residues. The V gene lost 7 bases and the J gene lost 5 bases, with 9 bases spanning the gap.

The chain combines TRBV28 with TRBJ2-7; TRBD1 matches at 12 bases. V was pared by 6 bases and J by 3 bases, with 6 bases of the junction left unmatched. This CDR3 comprises 15 residues. The germline V gene has CDR1 MDHEN and CDR2 SYDVKM. The CDR3, as DNA: TGTGCCAGCAGGCCGGGACAGGGGGCGAACTACGAGCAGTACTTC. It specifies CASRPGQGANYEQYF.

Ten or more counts support this clonotype. V and J are TRBV20-1 and TRBJ2-5; the D is unclear. Trimming took off 0 bases at V and 5 bases at J, with 13 bases between the two ends. Germline CDR1 and CDR2: DFQATT and SNEGSKA (reference sequence). This CDR3 spans 14 amino acids. CDR3 residues: CSAREGRSGETQYF. The CDR3 DNA sequence: TGCAGTGCTAGAGAAGGGCGGAGTGGGGAGACCCAGTACTTC.

This clonotype has ten or more counts. V is TRBV19 and J is TRBJ2-7, with D maybe TRBD1 (6 bases). CDR1 is LNHDA, CDR2 SQIVND, per germline (reference sequence). Deletions cut 5 bases from V and 0 bases from J, with 11 bases between. The CDR3 contains 14 residues. CDR3 DNA sequence: TGTGCCAGTAGTGCCACAGGGAGCTCCTACGAGCAGTACTTC. This gives the protein CASSATGSSYEQYF.

This clonotype has a handful of counts. The chain links TRBV24-1 to TRBJ2-1; tentatively, D is TRBD2 (6 bases). The CDR3 runs to 17 residues. The V and J ends lost 3 bases and 5 bases respectively, with 19 bases between them. Germline CDR1 reads KGHDR; CDR2 reads SFDVKD. The CDR3 sequence: CATSDPMGLVGHNEQFF. CDR3 sequence (DNA): TGTGCCACCAGTGATCCGATGGGACTTGTGGGGCACAATGAGCAGTTCTTC.

This clonotype was seen repeatedly, ten times or more. V gene TRBV27 combines with J gene TRBJ2-2; 8 nucleotides line up with TRBD2. The J segment lost 3 bases and the V segment lost 8 bases, leaving 11 bases of the junction unmatched. CDR1 MNHEY and CDR2 SMNVEV come from the germline V gene (reference sequence). This CDR3 comprises 16 residues. The CDR3 protein is CASQGTSWEDTGELFF. Written as DNA, the CDR3 is TGTGCCAGCCAAGGGACTAGTTGGGAGGACACCGGGGAGCTGTTTTTT.

This clonotype was seen a handful of times. The chain uses TRBV5-4 and TRBJ2-2; the D is unclear. The V gene lost 0 bases and the J gene lost 4 bases, with 7 bases spanning the gap. CDR1 SGHNT and CDR2 YYREEE come from the germline V gene (reference sequence). The CDR3 is 14 amino acids. The CDR3 DNA reads TGTGCCAGCAGCTTGGACCTGCTCACCGGGGAGCTGTTTTTT. Its protein is CASSLDLLTGELFF.

Sample share makes this clonotype medium-sized. This chain links TRBV2 with TRBJ2-1; 7 bases are shared with TRBD1. Per the germline V gene, CDR1 is SNHLY and CDR2 is FYNNEI. Germline trimming cut 6 bases from V and 0 bases from J; bases unmatched to any gene: 8. The CDR3 length is 16 residues. DNA for the CDR3: TGTGCCAGCAGCGAGACAGGGTTGGGCTCCTACAATGAGCAGTTCTTC. Its translation: CASSETGLGSYNEQFF. Full variable domain (outside the CDR3, taken from reference TRBV2 and TRBJ2-1): EPEVTQTPSHQVTQMGQEVILRCVPISNHLYFYWYRQILGQKVEFLVSFYNNEISEKSEIFDDQFSVERPDGSNFTLKIRSTKLEDSAMYFCASSETGLGSYNEQFFGPGTRLTVL.

This clonotype was seen repeatedly, ten times or more. This rearrangement joins TRBV5-1 to TRBJ2-1; 8 nucleotides match TRBD2. V lost 0 bases, J lost 5 bases, and 1 base stayed unmatched. Germline V gene lookup returns CDR1 SGHRS and CDR2 YFSETQ. The CDR3 contains 14 residues. CDR3 region: CASSLGLAHNEQFF. The DNA of the CDR3 is TGCGCCAGCAGCTTGGGACTAGCGCACAATGAGCAGTTCTTC.

The chain recombines TRBV19 with TRBJ2-5, with TRBD2 identical over 10 bases. Germline loops: CDR1 LNHDA, CDR2 SQIVND (reference sequence). The CDR3 loop spans 16 amino acids. Trimming cost V 1 base and J 5 bases; bases outside gene matches: 7. The DNA for the CDR3 is TGTGCCAGTAGTATAGCTCGAGCGGGAGGGCCCGAGACCCAGTACTTC. Amino acids: CASSIARAGGPETQYF.

This clonotype was recorded at least ten times. The V call is TRBV20-1, the J call TRBJ2-5; D gene unclear. Germline CDR1 DFQATT, CDR2 SNEGSKA (reference sequence). The CDR3 sequence is 13 residues long. Trimming removed 6 bases from V and 0 bases from J, with 11 bases in between. CDR3 residues: CSAEPPYQETQYF. DNA for the CDR3: TGCAGTGCCGAGCCCCCGTACCAAGAGACCCAGTACTTC.

This clonotype has only a few counts. CDR3 sequence reads: CASSQETGGRTLHF. The CDR3 DNA is TGCGCCAGCAGCCAAGAAACGGGGGGGCGTACCCTCCACTTT. The chain uses TRBV4-1 and TRBJ1-6, with D possibly matching TRBD1 (6 bases). Germline V gene lookup returns CDR1 MGHRA and CDR2 YSYEKL. Trimming left V 0 bases short and J 14 bases short, with 14 bases between. The CDR3 loop spans 14 amino acids.

This clonotype was counted at least ten times. The chain uses TRBV2 and TRBJ2-3; no firm D call. CDR1 is SNHLY and CDR2 is FYNNEI in the germline V gene. V lost 4 bases and J lost 0, with 14 bases in between. The CDR3 has 16 residues. CDR3 loop: CASSVESPLSTDTQYF. In DNA form, the CDR3 reads TGTGCCAGCAGTGTCGAGTCCCCCCTTAGCACAGATACGCAGTATTTT. The full variable domain, completed using reference TRBV2 and TRBJ2-3, is EPEVTQTPSHQVTQMGQEVILRCVPISNHLYFYWYRQILGQKVEFLVSFYNNEISEKSEIFDDQFSVERPDGSNFTLKIRSTKLEDSAMYFCASSVESPLSTDTQYFGPGTRLTVL.

This clonotype came up a few times. CDR3 region: CASSLGLAGLSNTGELFF. The CDR3 DNA reads as TGTGCCAGCAGTCTAGGACTAGCGGGATTGTCGAACACCGGGGAGCTGTTTTTT. The chain uses TRBV27 and TRBJ2-2; 12 bases are a match to TRBD2. Germline V gene data show CDR1 as MNHEY and CDR2 as SMNVEV (reference sequence). V dropped 5 bases and J dropped 0; count of bases not matched to a gene: 7. The CDR3 covers 18 residues.

This clonotype was counted many times. CDR3 sequence: CASPSLNTGELFF. In DNA, the CDR3 is TGTGCCAGCCCTAGCTTAAACACCGGGGAGCTGTTTTTT. The J gene is TRBJ2-2, the V gene TRBV28; tentatively, D is TRBD2 (5 bases). Germline V gives CDR1 MDHEN, CDR2 SYDVKM. CDR3 length: 13 residues. V was cut by 8 bases and J by 2 bases, with 9 bases left in between.

This clonotype was counted at least ten times. This CDR3 reads CASSFALHRGRNTEAFF. CDR3 bases: TGTGCCAGCAGCTTCGCCTTACACAGGGGGCGAAACACTGAAGCTTTCTTT. This chain uses TRBV11-1 with TRBJ1-1, with 9 bases that match TRBD1. The CDR3 is 17 amino acids. Trimming took 3 bases from V and 2 from J; bases not matched to a gene: 10. From germline, CDR1 is SGHAT and CDR2 FQDESV (reference sequence). Full variable domain (rest looked up from reference TRBV11-1 and TRBJ1-1): EAEVAQSPRYKITEKSQAVAFWCDPISGHATLYWYRQILGQGPELLVQFQDESVVDDSQLPKDRFSAERLKGVDSTLKIQPAELGDSAMYLCASSFALHRGRNTEAFFGQGTRLTVV.

In its sample, this clonotype was seen a few times. The chain links TRBV20-1 to TRBJ1-1; TRBD1 aligns across 7 bases. In germline, CDR1 is DFQATT, CDR2 SNEGSKA (reference sequence). The CDR3 has 14 amino acids. The CDR3 loop reads CKTGDRTGNTEAFF. Here the CDR3 DNA reads TGCAAAACAGGCGACCGGACAGGCAACACTGAAGCTTTCTTT.

This clonotype was seen many times. This chain links TRBV29-1 with TRBJ2-3, with D perhaps being TRBD1 or TRBD2 (5 bases each). The V gene lost 7 bases and the J gene lost 6 bases, with 20 bases spanning the gap. CDR1 and CDR2 (germline): SQVTM, ANQGSEA. The length of the CDR3 is 14 residues. The CDR3 DNA sequence: TGCAGCGGCCTCCGGGACCTTCCCGGGGATACGCAGTATTTT. Its translation: CSGLRDLPGDTQYF.

This clonotype has a count of ten or more. V is TRBV20-1 and J is TRBJ2-7, with 11 bases lining up with TRBD2. Per germline, CDR1 DFQATT and CDR2 SNEGSKA (reference sequence). The CDR3 length is 15 residues. Trimming took 2 bases from V and 7 from J; bases not matched to a gene: 10. The CDR3 bases are TGCAGTGCTAGACGCGGCCTAGCGGGAGGAGGGGAGCAGTACTTC. This gives the protein CSARRGLAGGGEQYF.

V usage is TRBV19 and J usage is TRBJ2-3; D not resolved. This CDR3 is 17 amino acids long. The germline V gene encodes CDR1 LNHDA and CDR2 SQIVND (reference sequence). The ends were cut back, 3 bases at V and 0 bases at J, with 16 bases in the middle. DNA for the CDR3: TGTGCCAGTAGTATCGGATGGCTGCTGGGTAGCACAGATACGCAGTATTTT. Encoded protein: CASSIGWLLGSTDTQYF.

The chain joins TRBV4-1 to TRBJ2-4, with a weak D call TRBD2 (6 bases). Deletions cut 3 bases from V and 5 bases from J, with 20 bases between. CDR3 length equals 17 residues. Germline loops: CDR1 MGHRA, CDR2 YSYEKL. The CDR3, as DNA: TGCGCCAGCAGCCACCCTAGGGCGGGGTATGAGCAAAACATTCAGTACTTC. As protein: CASSHPRAGYEQNIQYF.

The table lists this clonotype with many counts. The rearrangement uses TRBV20-1 and TRBJ2-1; the match to TRBD2 covers 9 bases. From germline, CDR1 is DFQATT and CDR2 SNEGSKA (reference sequence). V shed 1 base, J shed 8 bases, and the junction held 9 bases outside the gene matches. The CDR3 has 15 residues. The DNA for the CDR3 is TGCAGTGCTAGAGCTCCTAGGACTAGCGCCGATGAGCAGTTCTTC. Protein: CSARAPRTSADEQFF.

This clonotype was recorded at least ten times. The CDR3 DNA follows: TGCGCCAGCAGGCCGGGACCCACTGACTCCTACGAGCAGTACTTC. This codes for CASRPGPTDSYEQYF. V usage is TRBV5-1 and J usage is TRBJ2-7; TRBD1 or TRBD2 may be the D gene (5 bases each). V was trimmed by 5 bases and J by 0 bases, leaving 15 bases between them. CDR1 is SGHRS and CDR2 is YFSETQ in the germline V gene. This CDR3 has 15 residues.